These 20 T cell receptor beta chains originate from one sample sequenced in a study of blood T cell repertoires in COVID-19. Sequenced by immunoSEQ multiplex PCR; TCRdb stores in-frame clones only, minus some. This table has 110,000 to 150,000 clones, around 73% appearing once. Sequenced input: PBMCs or T cells enriched from blood (not recorded which). The receptors here all came from a woman between 45 and 65 years old who had recovered from COVID-19.

The genes are TRBV10-3 and TRBJ2-1; 9 bases line up with TRBD2. The V and J ends lost 10 bases and 6 bases, in that order; junction bases with no gene match: 10. The CDR3 is 14 amino acids. Germline V lookup: CDR1 ENHRY, CDR2 SYGVKD. CDR3: CATQRGVPSNEQFF. The CDR3 coding sequence is TGTGCCACGCAGCGGGGGGTCCCCTCCAATGAGCAGTTCTTC.

The chain has TRBV19 and TRBJ1-2; 8 bases are a match to TRBD1. This CDR3 is 14 amino acids long. Unmatched junction bases numbered 5, after V lost 2 bases and J lost 6 bases. The germline CDR1 and CDR2 sequences are LNHDA and SQIVND (reference sequence). The CDR3, as DNA: TGTGCCAGTAGTATACCTGACAGGGGTAATGGCTACACCTTC. This gives the protein CASSIPDRGNGYTF.

The gene calls are TRBV6-1 and TRBJ2-5; possibly TRBD2 for D (6 bases). Germline values: CDR1 MNHNS, CDR2 SASEGT. CDR3 length: 15 amino acids. Trimming cost V 2 bases and J 2 bases, with 12 bases left between them. The CDR3 coding sequence is TGTGCCAGCAGTGAAACGGCGGGGTCGCAAGAGACCCAGTACTTC. It encodes CASSETAGSQETQYF.

The chain employs TRBV7-8 and TRBJ1-1; 9 nucleotides line up with TRBD1. CDR1 and CDR2 (germline): SGHVS, FQNEAQ. The length of the CDR3 is 15 residues. Trimming at V came to 2 bases and at J to 6 bases, leaving 7 bases not matched to a gene. The CDR3 here is CASSLQGQGRAEAFF. As DNA, the CDR3 is TGTGCCAGCAGCTTACAGGGACAGGGACGCGCTGAAGCTTTCTTT.

The J gene is TRBJ1-1, the V gene TRBV5-1; TRBD1 is a possible D gene (6 bases). The V and J ends lost 4 bases and 8 bases respectively, with 18 bases between them. Germline V gene sequence: CDR1 SGHRS, CDR2 YFSETQ. This CDR3 has 14 residues. CDR3 DNA: TGCGCCAGCAGCCTAGAGATGACAGGCTTAGAAGCTTTCTTT. It translates to CASSLEMTGLEAFF.

The chain links TRBV27 to TRBJ1-2; D not certain. Per the germline V gene, CDR1 is MNHEY and CDR2 is SMNVEV (reference sequence). The CDR3 totals 14 residues. Trimming removed 3 bases from V and 3 bases from J, with 11 bases in between. CDR3 in DNA: TGTGCCAGCAGTTTCATTCCCCCGGACTATGGCTACACCTTC. This translates into CASSFIPPDYGYTF.

The chain is built from TRBV5-1 and TRBJ1-5; no firm D call. Per the germline V gene, CDR1 is SGHRS and CDR2 is YFSETQ. The CDR3 covers 14 residues. Trimming stripped 4 bases from V and 7 bases from J, with 15 bases between. For the CDR3, the DNA is TGCGCCAGCAGCCCCCGGGGATCAGGACAGCCCCAGCATTTT. It is translated as CASSPRGSGQPQHF. Full variable domain (outside the CDR3, taken from reference TRBV5-1 and TRBJ1-5): KAGVTQTPRYLIKTRGQQVTLSCSPISGHRSVSWYQQTPGQGLQFLFEYFSETQRNKGNFPGRFSGRQFSNSRSEMNVSTLELGDSALYLCASSPRGSGQPQHFGDGTRLSIL.

The chain recombines TRBV11-3 with TRBJ1-3, with a tentative D call TRBD1 (6 bases). The CDR3 has 13 amino acids. V was shortened by 8 bases and J by 3 bases, with 11 bases between the two germline ends. CDR1 is SGHNT, CDR2 YENEEA, per germline. The CDR3 coding sequence is TGTGCCAGCGGGCAGGGGAGTGGAAACACCATATATTTT. It encodes CASGQGSGNTIYF.

The chain joins TRBV6-1 to TRBJ2-1; 8 bases are a match to TRBD1. Germline CDR1 MNHNS, CDR2 SASEGT. Germline trimming cut 3 bases from V and 6 bases from J; bases unmatched to any gene: 4. The CDR3 length is 14 residues. The DNA of the CDR3 is TGTGCCAGCAGTGACCACACAGGGGGCAATGAGCAGTTCTTC. It translates to CASSDHTGGNEQFF.

V gene TRBV7-9 combines with J gene TRBJ1-5; a weak D match, TRBD1 (5 bases). The germline gives CDR1 SEHNR, CDR2 FQNEAQ (reference sequence). The V end lost 5 bases, the J end lost 9 bases, and 14 bases lay between the germline ends. The CDR3 sequence is 13 residues long. CDR3 amino acids: CASSISSGWPQHF. The CDR3 DNA sequence: TGTGCCAGCAGCATCAGCTCAGGGTGGCCCCAGCATTTT.

This clone was found a few times. The V gene is TRBV10-3, the J gene TRBJ1-2; 7 nucleotides align to TRBD1. With 8 bases clipped from V and 2 bases from J, the junction kept 5 bases outside the gene matches. Germline CDR1 ENHRY, CDR2 SYGVKD. This CDR3 has 13 amino acids. Here the CDR3 reads CAIGTGDNYGYTF. The CDR3 nucleotides read TGTGCCATCGGAACAGGGGACAACTATGGCTACACCTTC.

J is TRBJ2-3 and V is TRBV11-3, with 7 nucleotides matching TRBD1. Germline values: CDR1 SGHNT, CDR2 YENEEA. Germline trimming cut 5 bases from V and 6 bases from J; bases unmatched to any gene: 11. The CDR3 consists of 15 residues. Written as DNA, the CDR3 is TGTGCCAGCAGCGACACAGGGGCCCCACCGGATACGCAGTATTTT. Protein sequence: CASSDTGAPPDTQYF.

The chain recombines TRBV9 with TRBJ1-2; D is perhaps TRBD1 (6 bases). CDR1 SGDLS and CDR2 YYNGEE come from the germline V gene. There are 14 residues in the CDR3. The V end lost 0 bases, the J end lost 5 bases, and 11 bases lay between the germline ends. The CDR3 sequence is CASSVGRGGYGYTF. The CDR3 DNA follows: TGTGCCAGCAGCGTAGGCAGGGGCGGTTATGGCTACACCTTC.

The rearrangement links TRBV27 to TRBJ1-5; D is uncertain. V was shortened by 6 bases and J by 0 bases, with 15 bases between the two germline ends. Germline V gene data show CDR1 as MNHEY and CDR2 as SMNVEV (reference sequence). This CDR3 is built from 16 residues. The CDR3 DNA is TGTGCCAGCAGAGCAAAGAGGGAAGGTAGCAATCAGCCCCAGCATTTT. Translated: CASRAKREGSNQPQHF.

This chain joins TRBV28 and TRBJ2-7; TRBD2 aligns across 7 bases. CDR3 length: 15 amino acids. CDR1 is MDHEN, CDR2 SYDVKM, per germline. After removal of 4 bases from V and 0 bases from J, the junction contained 6 bases not matched to a gene. The CDR3 sequence: CASSSPGLGSYEQYF. Here the CDR3 DNA reads TGTGCCAGCAGTTCCCCCGGACTAGGCTCCTACGAGCAGTACTTC.

The chain couples TRBV6-2 or TRBV6-3 to TRBJ1-6; possible D gene TRBD1, 6 bases. Germline V lookup: CDR1 MNHEY, CDR2 SVGEGT. V was clipped by 6 bases and J by 6 bases, with 15 bases between them. CDR3 length equals 15 residues. CDR3 coding DNA: TGTGCCAGCAGCAAGGACAGCCGATTTAATTCACCCCTCCACTTT. Encoded protein: CASSKDSRFNSPLHF.

This clone was counted a single time. This sequence joins TRBV5-6 and TRBJ1-1; no reliable D call. CDR1 and CDR2 from the germline V gene are SGHDT and YYEEEE. This CDR3 is built from 12 residues. Trimming pared 3 bases from V and 8 bases from J, leaving 11 bases between. CDR3 sequence: CASSSSGMEAFF. The CDR3 nucleotides are TGTGCCAGCAGCTCCTCCGGGATGGAAGCTTTCTTT. The full variable domain, completed using reference TRBV5-6 and TRBJ1-1, is DAGVTQSPTHLIKTRGQQVTLRCSPKSGHDTVSWYQQALGQGPQFIFQYYEEEERQRGNFPDRFSGHQFPNYSSELNVNALLLGDSALYLCASSSSGMEAFFGQGTRLTVV.

The chain couples TRBV19 to TRBJ1-2; D is ambiguous. The germline CDR1 and CDR2 sequences are LNHDA and SQIVND (reference sequence). The CDR3 is 12 amino acids. The V end lost 7 bases, the J end lost 6 bases, and 12 bases lay between the germline ends. CDR3 amino acids: CASNDQAHGYTF. CDR3 nucleotide sequence: TGTGCCAGTAACGACCAGGCCCATGGCTACACCTTC.

This chain joins TRBV5-4 and TRBJ1-2, with D maybe TRBD1 (5 bases). The CDR3 loop spans 13 amino acids. Trimming shortened V by 0 bases and J by 8 bases, and 11 bases separated the two germline ends. Germline-derived CDR1 and CDR2 are SGHNT and YYREEE (reference sequence). CDR3 loop: CASSLGGPRGYTF. CDR3 nucleotides: TGTGCCAGCAGCTTGGGGGGCCCTAGAGGCTACACCTTC.

The chain combines TRBV27 with TRBJ1-5; D unresolved. Between the trimmed V and J ends, which lost 5 bases and 6 bases, there was a span of 14 bases. The CDR3 sequence is 14 residues long. Germline V lookup: CDR1 MNHEY, CDR2 SMNVEV (reference sequence). The CDR3, as DNA: TGTGCCAGCAGTGTTACGGGAGTTGGTCAGCCCCAGCATTTT. It yields the protein CASSVTGVGQPQHF.